Listed below are T cell receptor beta chains from one sample, sequenced in a study of blood T cell repertoires in COVID-19. Repertoires were generated with immunoSEQ multiplex PCR, while TCRdb's copy carries only in-frame clones and drops some. Of roughly 60,000 clones in the sample, 85% were seen once. The sample consisted of peripheral blood. The receptors here all came from a human donor in a cohort sampled during active COVID-19. CDR3s include the opening cysteine and the closing phenylalanine or tryptophan. Fields, in order: V gene, J gene, D gene, clone size, CDR3 DNA, CDR3 protein. The D gene is left open where the match is weak. Size tells how often a clone was seen (once, few, many) or the class of an expanded clone, and some rows leave it out.

TRBV29-1	TRBJ2-3	TRBD2	-	TGCAGCGTTGATCCTAGCGGGGGGGATACGCAGTATTTT	CSVDPSGGDTQYF
TRBV30	TRBJ2-7	-	-	TGTGCCTGGAGTGTGGGCGACGAGCAGTACTTC	CAWSVGDEQYF
TRBV6-5	TRBJ2-1	-	once	TGTGCCAGCAGTCAGTCCGCTAGCTCCTACAATGAGCAGTTCTTC	CASSQSASSYNEQFF
TRBV5-1	TRBJ1-6	TRBD1	-	TGCGCCAGCTCGATGGGACAGGAAAATTCACCCCTCCACTTT	CASSMGQENSPLHF
TRBV19	TRBJ2-5	TRBD2	-	TGTGCCAGTAGGCGGGGGGCAGAGACCCAGTACTTC	CASRRGAETQYF
TRBV5-8	TRBJ1-5	TRBD1	-	TGTGCCAGCAGCTTGCCGGGGACAGTCAATCAGCCCCAGCATTTT	CASSLPGTVNQPQHF
TRBV25-1	TRBJ1-2	TRBD1	-	TGTGCCAGCAGTGCCGCAGGGGGCTGGGGTAATGGCTACACCTTC	CASSAAGGWGNGYTF
TRBV4-3	TRBJ2-3	-	-	TGCGCCAGCAGCCAAGTCCGGACAGATACGCAGTATTTT	CASSQVRTDTQYF
TRBV11-3	TRBJ2-1	-	-	TGTGCCAGCAGCTTCGGCGCCCTAGAGCGCAATGAGCAGTTCTTC	CASSFGALERNEQFF
TRBV7-9	TRBJ1-1	-	-	TGTGCCAGCAGCCCCTACAGGGACACTGAAGCTTTCTTT	CASSPYRDTEAFF
TRBV30	TRBJ2-7	TRBD1	-	TGTGCCTGGAGTTGGGGACAGCCCTACGAGCAGTACTTC	CAWSWGQPYEQYF
TRBV14	TRBJ1-1	TRBD1	-	TGTGCCAGCAGCCAAGACAGGGGGCTTCCGGACACTGAAGCTTTCTTT	CASSQDRGLPDTEAFF
TRBV24-1	TRBJ1-2	-	-	TGTGCCACCAGTGACCCGAGGGGGAGAAACTATGGCTACACCTTC	CATSDPRGRNYGYTF
TRBV9	TRBJ1-4	-	-	TGTGCCAGCAGCGTAACAGGTGCAACTAATGAAAAACTGTTTTTT	CASSVTGATNEKLFF
TRBV7-2	TRBJ2-5	-	once	TGTGCCAGCAGCCACAATAGCCGGTCGGAGACCCAGTACTTC	CASSHNSRSETQYF
TRBV7-8	TRBJ1-3	-	-	TGTGCCAGCAGCTTAGGGGAGATTCACTCTGGAAACACCATATATTTT	CASSLGEIHSGNTIYF
TRBV5-5	TRBJ1-6	-	-	TGTGCCAGCAGCCCAAGCTCTAATTCACCCCTCCACTTT	CASSPSSNSPLHF
TRBV18	TRBJ1-4	TRBD1	few	TGTGCCAGCTCACTAGCCACGACAGGGAACAATGAAAAACTGTTTTTT	CASSLATTGNNEKLFF
TRBV11-2	TRBJ1-2	-	-	TGTGCCAGCAGCCGAGGGGGTTTCTATGGCTACACCTTC	CASSRGGFYGYTF
TRBV5-1	TRBJ1-3	TRBD1	-	TGCGCCAGCAGCCCCGGACAGGGGGCTGGAAACACCATATATTTT	CASSPGQGAGNTIYF
TRBV13	TRBJ2-7	TRBD1	few	TGTGCCAGCAGCTCGAACACCTGGACAGGGGTGGTGGAGCAGTACTTC	CASSSNTWTGVVEQYF
TRBV5-8	TRBJ2-5	-	-	TGTGCCAGCAGCCCCAGGTGGGGGGAAGAGACCCAGTACTTC	CASSPRWGEETQYF
TRBV11-2	TRBJ2-2	TRBD1	-	TGTGCCAGCAGCTGGGGACAGGGCATCGGGGAGCTGTTTTTT	CASSWGQGIGELFF